Following are 28 T cell receptor beta chains from one sample sequenced in a study of T cells in Graves' hyperthyroidism and ophthalmopathy. Template material for amplifying TCR beta CDR3 regions consisted of RNA transcripts. In the first-round RT-PCR of the TCR CDR3, the HTBI primer set was used. TCRdb recomputed calls from the multiplex PCR reads with MiXCR, one row per CDR3 protein. The sample lists 250,000 to 300,000 distinct CDR3 sequences, approximately 15% occurring once. Specimen: blood. Every receptor here comes from a woman aged 40 to 49 with Graves' hyperthyroidism that later progressed to Graves' ophthalmopathy.

This clonotype was recorded at least ten times. The chain is built from TRBV13 and TRBJ2-3, with 7 bases aligning to TRBD2. The CDR3 runs 20 residues. Germline V lookup: CDR1 PRHDT, CDR2 FYEKMQ (reference sequence). V was pared by 4 bases and J by 4 bases, with 23 bases of the junction left unmatched. The CDR3 region has the DNA TGTGCCAGCAGCTCAGCTCACCTTATCCTAGCGGCCCCGGGCGCAGATACGCAGTATTTT. Encoded protein: CASSSAHLILAAPGADTQYF.

There are a few counts of this clonotype. The chain links TRBV10-3 to TRBJ2-7, with 10 positions matching TRBD1. CDR1 is ENHRY, CDR2 SYGVKD, per germline. The length of the CDR3 is 15 residues. The junction had 10 bases not matched to a gene; V was cut back by 8 bases and J by 3 bases. The CDR3 loop reads CAIGVGTGVNYEQYF. CDR3 coding DNA: TGTGCCATCGGTGTGGGGACAGGGGTTAACTACGAGCAGTACTTC.

This clonotype was found many times. The chain is built from TRBV20-1 and TRBJ1-1; D is unresolved. The CDR3 spans 14 residues. Germline V gene sequence: CDR1 DFQATT, CDR2 SNEGSKA (reference sequence). Trimming shortened V by 5 bases and J by 1 base, and 14 bases separated the two germline ends. CDR3 DNA: TGCAGTGCTTTAGGCGAAGGGAGGAACACTGAAGCTTTCTTT. It yields the protein CSALGEGRNTEAFF.

The sample holds many counts of this clonotype. The V gene is TRBV10-2, the J gene TRBJ1-5, with D possibly TRBD1 on 6 matching bases. The germline CDR1 and CDR2 sequences are WSHSY and SAAADI. The CDR3 spans 12 residues. V lost 10 bases and J 1 base, leaving 8 bases between the germline ends. The CDR3 sequence: CATQGSNQPQHF. The CDR3 bases are TGCGCCACCCAGGGGAGCAATCAGCCCCAGCATTTT.

Many counts were recorded for this clonotype. The chain has TRBV10-3 and TRBJ2-3; a possible D gene is TRBD1 (6 bases). The CDR3 has 14 amino acids. CDR1 and CDR2 (germline): ENHRY, SYGVKD. V lost 3 bases to trimming and J lost 0 bases, with 7 bases between them. The CDR3 sequence: CAISERGSTDTQYF. The CDR3, as DNA: TGTGCCATCAGTGAAAGGGGGAGCACAGATACGCAGTATTTT.

This clonotype was picked up many times. The chain is built from TRBV2 and TRBJ1-1; D unclear. This CDR3 has 13 amino acids. Germline V CDR1 and CDR2: SNHLY, FYNNEI. The V gene lost 0 bases and the J gene lost 8 bases, with 10 bases spanning the gap. For the CDR3, the DNA is TGTGCCAGCAGTGAAGCGAGGGATCCCGAAGCTTTCTTT. Amino acid sequence: CASSEARDPEAFF.

Many counts were recorded for this clonotype. This chain connects TRBV2 to TRBJ2-7, with 9 bases that match TRBD2. CDR1 and CDR2 from the germline V gene are SNHLY and FYNNEI. The CDR3 contains 17 residues. The V segment lost 6 bases and the J segment 2 bases; nucleotides outside the gene matches: 14. The CDR3 DNA sequence: TGTGCCAGCAGCGAAAGTTCTCCGGGACTAGCTGCCTACGAGCAGTACTTC. Amino acids: CASSESSPGLAAYEQYF.

This clonotype was counted ten times or more. The chain employs TRBV14 and TRBJ2-3, with 12 bases aligning to TRBD2. This CDR3 region has 16 residues. CDR1 is SGHDN and CDR2 is FVKESK in the germline V gene. V shed 0 bases, J shed 5 bases, and the junction held 3 bases outside the gene matches. Written as DNA, the CDR3 is TGTGCCAGCAGCCAAGATTTACTAGCGGGAGGAGATACGCAGTATTTT. It encodes CASSQDLLAGGDTQYF.

This clonotype has a count of ten or more. The chain joins TRBV7-2 to TRBJ2-1; D is ambiguous. The CDR3 is 13 amino acids. Germline V lookup: CDR1 SGHTA, CDR2 FQGNSA. V was trimmed by 1 base and J by 9 bases, leaving 10 bases between them. The CDR3 is CASSLEVSREQFF. The CDR3 DNA reads as TGTGCCAGCAGCTTAGAGGTTAGCCGTGAGCAGTTCTTC.

This clonotype showed up many times. V and J are TRBV7-8 and TRBJ2-1; weak D call: TRBD2 (6 bases). V lost 2 bases to trimming and J lost 4 bases, with 15 bases between them. Germline V lookup: CDR1 SGHVS, CDR2 FQNEAQ. This CDR3 comprises 16 residues. The CDR3 is CASSLLGGTEYNEQFF. Here the CDR3 DNA reads TGTGCCAGCAGCTTACTCGGTGGGACTGAGTACAATGAGCAGTTCTTC. The whole variable domain, remainder taken from reference TRBV7-8 and TRBJ2-1, is GAGVSQSPRYKVAKRGQDVALRCDPISGHVSLFWYQQALGQGPEFLTYFQNEAQLDKSGLPSDRFFAERPEGSVSTLKIQRTQQEDSAVYLCASSLLGGTEYNEQFFGPGTRLTVL.

The chain recombines TRBV20-1 with TRBJ2-1; a weak D match, TRBD2 (7 bases). Germline CDR1 reads DFQATT; CDR2 reads SNEGSKA (reference sequence). V was pared by 4 bases and J by 6 bases, with 16 bases between. CDR3 length: 14 residues. CDR3: CSAKGGRKPNEQFF. The CDR3 DNA reads TGCAGTGCTAAGGGGGGGCGCAAACCCAATGAGCAGTTCTTC.

This clonotype was counted many times. DNA for the CDR3: TGTGCCAGCAGTGAACCGACAATCAATGAGCAGTTCTTC. Its translation: CASSEPTINEQFF. This chain uses TRBV6-1 with TRBJ2-1; D gene unclear. V was clipped by 2 bases and J by 6 bases, with 8 bases between them. This CDR3 comprises 13 residues. Germline V gene lookup returns CDR1 MNHNS and CDR2 SASEGT.

Many counts were recorded for this clonotype. The rearrangement links TRBV25-1 to TRBJ2-7; 10 bases align to TRBD1. Germline V CDR1 and CDR2: MGHDK, SYGVNS. V was pared by 0 bases and J by 2 bases, with 1 base of the junction left unmatched. The CDR3 has 15 residues. The DNA for the CDR3 is TGTGCCAGCAGTGAATATGGGACAGGGGCCTACGAGCAGTACTTC. Encoded protein: CASSEYGTGAYEQYF.

This clonotype was seen repeatedly, ten times or more. J is TRBJ2-7 and V is TRBV6-1; TRBD1 is a possible D gene (5 bases). Germline CDR1 is MNHNS and CDR2 is SASEGT. The CDR3 sequence is 15 residues long. V was cut by 6 bases and J by 3 bases, with 18 bases left in between. CDR3 sequence: CASSLGVNEDYEQYF. The DNA of the CDR3 is TGTGCCAGCAGCCTAGGGGTCAATGAGGACTACGAGCAGTACTTC.

The sample holds many counts of this clonotype. The gene calls are TRBV29-1 and TRBJ2-2; 9 nucleotides line up with TRBD1. Germline V CDR1 and CDR2: SQVTM, ANQGSEA. This CDR3 spans 14 amino acids. V shed 6 bases and J 2 bases; nucleotides not matched to a gene: 4. CDR3 in amino acids: CSVGGQGNTGELFF. The CDR3 DNA follows: TGCAGCGTGGGGGGACAGGGAAACACCGGGGAGCTGTTTTTT.

This clonotype has a count of ten or more. The chain employs TRBV11-2 and TRBJ2-1; 9 nucleotides align to TRBD1. The J segment lost 8 bases and the V segment lost 3 bases, leaving 8 bases of the junction unmatched. Germline V CDR1 and CDR2: SGHAT, FQNNGV. The CDR3 has 15 residues. The CDR3 loop reads CASSLHRGRRDEQFF. CDR3 nucleotide sequence: TGTGCCAGCAGCTTGCACAGGGGGCGGAGGGATGAGCAGTTCTTC.

This clonotype was found many times. The chain joins TRBV27 to TRBJ1-6; maybe TRBD1 (5 bases). This CDR3 comprises 17 residues. Germline CDR1 MNHEY, CDR2 SMNVEV (reference sequence). Trimming stripped 1 base from V and 8 bases from J, with 18 bases between. DNA for the CDR3: TGTGCCAGCAGTTTATTCCCAGGTGGGGGTACGGATTCACCCCTCCACTTT. Encoded protein: CASSLFPGGGTDSPLHF.

This clonotype was detected ten times or more. The rearrangement uses TRBV20-1 and TRBJ2-7, with D unresolved. The CDR3 extends over 15 amino acids. Per the germline V gene, CDR1 is DFQATT and CDR2 is SNEGSKA (reference sequence). V shed 4 bases and J shed 3 bases, with 19 bases lying between them. CDR3: CSAIPGLRTGYEQYF. CDR3 bases: TGCAGTGCTATACCCGGCCTCCGGACGGGCTACGAGCAGTACTTC.

V usage is TRBV7-9 and J usage is TRBJ2-1; 7 bases fit TRBD2. After removal of 5 bases from V and 2 bases from J, the junction contained 6 bases not matched to a gene. CDR1 and CDR2 (germline): SEHNR, FQNEAQ (reference sequence). The CDR3 spans 15 residues. The CDR3 sequence is CASSPAGDPYNEQFF. The CDR3 DNA reads as TGTGCCAGCAGCCCGGCGGGGGATCCCTACAATGAGCAGTTCTTC.

In this sample, this clonotype turned up many times. The V gene is TRBV18, the J gene TRBJ1-6; D call uncertain. Trimming left V 3 bases short and J 10 bases short, with 10 bases between. This CDR3 is 13 amino acids long. CDR1 and CDR2 from the germline V gene are KGHSH and LQKENI. The CDR3 loop reads CASSPGINSPLHF. CDR3 bases: TGTGCCAGCTCACCGGGGATTAACTCACCCCTCCACTTT.

A remark on this clonotype: A much bigger clone sits one base away, suggesting this may be a read error. CDR3 amino acids: CSARLDTEAFF. The CDR3 nucleotides read TGCAGTGCTAGACTGGACACTGAAGCTTTCTTT. V and J are TRBV20-1 and TRBJ1-1; D remains ambiguous. V was pared by 2 bases and J by 3 bases, with 4 bases between. The CDR3 runs to 11 residues. The germline V gene encodes CDR1 DFQATT and CDR2 SNEGSKA (reference sequence).

This clonotype came up many times. V is TRBV18 and J is TRBJ1-4; TRBD1 matches at 7 bases. This CDR3 is built from 13 residues. V lost 3 bases, J lost 8 bases, and 3 bases stayed unmatched. Germline V gene data show CDR1 as KGHSH and CDR2 as LQKENI. CDR3 in amino acids: CASSPRDSEKLFF. Written as DNA, the CDR3 is TGTGCCAGCTCACCCCGGGACAGCGAAAAACTGTTTTTT.

This clonotype was seen many times. The genes are TRBV3-1 and TRBJ1-5, with D unresolved. Trimming removed 5 bases from V and 3 bases from J, with 8 bases in between. Germline V gene data show CDR1 as LGHDT and CDR2 as YNNKEL (reference sequence). The CDR3 length is 13 residues. CDR3 sequence (DNA): TGTGCCAGCAGCACCCGTCCCAATCAGCCCCAGCATTTT. Amino acids: CASSTRPNQPQHF.

This clonotype was seen a handful of times. The CDR3 reads CASSLMGTFQETQYF. The DNA of the CDR3 is TGTGCCAGCAGCCTTATGGGGACGTTTCAAGAGACCCAGTACTTC. The chain combines TRBV7-9 with TRBJ2-5, with D perhaps assigned TRBD1 or TRBD2 (5 bases each). The CDR3 spans 15 residues. V shed 5 bases and J shed 2 bases, with 15 bases lying between them. Germline V gives CDR1 SEHNR, CDR2 FQNEAQ (reference sequence).

This clonotype was counted many times. V is TRBV5-1 and J is TRBJ1-2; 9 bases fit TRBD1. V gave up 0 bases and J gave up 8 bases; unmatched junction bases: 8. Per the germline V gene, CDR1 is SGHRS and CDR2 is YFSETQ. The CDR3 loop spans 15 amino acids. CDR3 bases: TGCGCCAGCAGCTTGGCCAGACAGGGGGAGAGAGGCTACACCTTC. Translated: CASSLARQGERGYTF. The full variable domain, in which reference TRBV5-1 and TRBJ1-2 provide the parts outside the CDR3, is KAGVTQTPRYLIKTRGQQVTLSCSPISGHRSVSWYQQTPGQGLQFLFEYFSETQRNKGNFPGRFSGRQFSNSRSEMNVSTLELGDSALYLCASSLARQGERGYTFGSGTRLTVV.

This sequence joins TRBV30 and TRBJ1-1, with no clear D. V lost 1 base and J lost 11, with 14 bases in between. CDR3 length: 12 amino acids. From germline, CDR1 is GTSNPN and CDR2 SVGIG (reference sequence). CDR3 in amino acids: CAWSGRGPNAFF. The CDR3, as DNA: TGTGCCTGGAGTGGGAGAGGCCCTAACGCTTTCTTT.

This clonotype was detected many times. This CDR3 is CASSLVIVGTDTQYF. CDR3 bases: TGTGCCAGCAGCTTAGTAATTGTTGGCACAGATACGCAGTATTTT. This chain uses TRBV7-2 with TRBJ2-3, with D hard to call. CDR1 is SGHTA and CDR2 is FQGNSA in the germline V gene. The CDR3 is 15 amino acids. V was trimmed by 1 base and J by 1 base, leaving 9 bases between them. Full variable domain (outside the CDR3, taken from reference TRBV7-2 and TRBJ2-3): GAGVSQSPSNKVTEKGKDVELRCDPISGHTALYWYRQSLGQGLEFLIYFQGNSAPDKSGLPSDRFSAERTGGSVSTLTIQRTQQEDSAVYLCASSLVIVGTDTQYFGPGTRLTVL.

The V gene is TRBV5-5, the J gene TRBJ2-1; D not certain. Germline assignment: CDR1 SGHKS and CDR2 YYEKEE (reference sequence). The CDR3 length is 13 residues. V lost 1 base and J lost 5, with 7 bases in between. CDR3 amino acids: CASSLRRHNEQFF. The CDR3 nucleotides are TGTGCCAGCAGCTTGAGGCGGCACAATGAGCAGTTCTTC. The variable domain in full, completed from reference TRBV5-5 and TRBJ2-1, reads DAGVTQSPTHLIKTRGQQVTLRCSPISGHKSVSWYQQVLGQGPQFIFQYYEKEERGRGNFPDRFSARQFPNYSSELNVNALLLGDSALYLCASSLRRHNEQFFGPGTRLTVL.